This passage covers 28 T cell receptor beta chains from one sample sequenced in a study of cytomegalovirus exposure and HLA in healthy donors. Profiled with immunoSEQ multiplex PCR; TCRdb holds only in-frame clones, not every one. Of approximately 240,000 clones detected, around 90% appear once; the ten largest clones hold 0.85% to 1.2%. Specimen: PBMCs. The receptors shown here come from a woman between 18 and 29 years old in good health and CMV-seronegative.

This clone was detected a few times. V gene TRBV7-2 combines with J gene TRBJ1-6, with D unresolved. Germline-derived CDR1 and CDR2 are SGHTA and FQGNSA. The CDR3 is made up of 15 amino acids. The germline V and J ends were trimmed by 1 base and 8 bases, with 12 bases remaining between them. The CDR3 DNA reads TGTGCCAGCAGCTTAGATAGCGGAGACGATTCACCCCTCCACTTT. Its protein is CASSLDSGDDSPLHF.

V is TRBV9 and J is TRBJ2-3; 8 nucleotides match TRBD2. Germline loops: CDR1 SGDLS, CDR2 YYNGEE. This CDR3 is 15 amino acids long. V shed 4 bases, J shed 4 bases, and the junction held 8 bases outside the gene matches. As DNA, the CDR3 is TGTGCCAGCAGCCCCGGGGGGGAGTCGTCAGATACGCAGTATTTT. This sequence encodes CASSPGGESSDTQYF.

J is TRBJ1-2 and V is TRBV7-9; D ambiguous. Deletions cut 7 bases from V and 0 bases from J, with 9 bases between. This CDR3 is 13 amino acids long. Germline assignment: CDR1 SEHNR and CDR2 FQNEAQ (reference sequence). This chain's CDR3 is CASTPSANYGYTF. Written as DNA, the CDR3 is TGTGCCAGCACCCCCTCGGCTAACTATGGCTACACCTTC.

The chain uses TRBV30 and TRBJ2-2, with D possibly TRBD2 on 6 matching bases. V shed 0 bases and J shed 7 bases, with 18 bases lying between them. The germline V gene has CDR1 GTSNPN and CDR2 SVGIG (reference sequence). The CDR3 extends over 16 amino acids. The DNA of the CDR3 is TGTGCCTGGAGTGTGGCCCCGGGAGACTCTGGCGGGGAGCTGTTTTTT. This codes for CAWSVAPGDSGGELFF. The full variable domain, with the rest looked up from reference TRBV30 and TRBJ2-2, is SQTIHQWPATLVQPVGSPLSLECTVEGTSNPNLYWYRQAAGRGLQLLFYSVGIGQISSEVPQNLSASRPQDRQFILSSKKLLLSDSGFYLCAWSVAPGDSGGELFFGEGSRLTVL.

The rearrangement joins TRBV5-1 to TRBJ1-4; maybe TRBD1 (6 bases). CDR3 length: 15 residues. Germline CDR1 SGHRS, CDR2 YFSETQ. Trimming stripped 1 base from V and 7 bases from J, with 14 bases between. The CDR3 sequence: CASSLMLQGSEKLFF. CDR3 sequence (DNA): TGCGCCAGCAGCTTGATGCTTCAGGGGTCTGAAAAACTGTTTTTT.

The chain couples TRBV4-1 to TRBJ1-1, with D unresolved. Germline CDR1 is MGHRA and CDR2 is YSYEKL. The length of the CDR3 is 14 residues. Trimming took off 4 bases at V and 4 bases at J, with 13 bases between the two ends. The CDR3 protein is CASSLPARFTEAFF. As DNA, the CDR3 is TGCGCCAGCAGCCTTCCTGCTCGGTTCACTGAAGCTTTCTTT.

The chain employs TRBV13 and TRBJ1-4; 8 bases map to TRBD1. Germline CDR1 PRHDT, CDR2 FYEKMQ (reference sequence). The V and J ends lost 5 bases and 4 bases, in that order; junction bases with no gene match: 9. The CDR3 length is 16 residues. The CDR3 bases are TGTGCCAGCAGCAAGACACCGGACAGGGTTAATGAAAAACTGTTTTTT. Protein sequence: CASSKTPDRVNEKLFF.

The rearrangement joins TRBV5-4 to TRBJ2-2; 11 bases match TRBD2. The CDR3 length is 16 residues. Germline loops: CDR1 SGHNT, CDR2 YYREEE (reference sequence). With 3 bases clipped from V and 4 bases from J, the junction kept 5 bases outside the gene matches. The CDR3 reads CASSSRLAGPTGELFF. The CDR3 coding sequence is TGTGCCAGCAGCTCTAGACTAGCGGGACCCACCGGGGAGCTGTTTTTT.

A note on this clone: In the same sample, other DNA sequences code for this CDR3. The chain joins TRBV5-6 to TRBJ2-7; D gene unclear. Trimming shortened V by 0 bases and J by 5 bases, and 3 bases separated the two germline ends. CDR1 and CDR2 from the germline V gene are SGHDT and YYEEEE. The CDR3 covers 11 residues. The CDR3, as DNA: TGTGCCAGCAGCTTGGCCAACGAGCAGTACTTC. Translating gives CASSLANEQYF.

J is TRBJ1-5 and V is TRBV6-1, with D perhaps matching TRBD1 (6 bases). CDR3 length equals 17 residues. The V gene lost 4 bases and the J gene lost 7 bases, with 23 bases spanning the gap. Germline assignment: CDR1 MNHNS and CDR2 SASEGT. In DNA, the CDR3 is TGTGCCAGCAGTGTCCGGGACAAGGTTGGTGGCTGGCAGCCCCAGCATTTT. Translating gives CASSVRDKVGGWQPQHF.

This sequence joins TRBV11-2 and TRBJ1-1; D is uncertain. Germline lookup yields CDR1 SGHAT and CDR2 FQNNGV. The V and J ends lost 3 bases and 0 bases respectively, with 11 bases between them. This CDR3 region has 15 residues. This CDR3 reads CASSFRGLMNTEAFF. The CDR3 bases are TGTGCCAGCAGCTTTCGTGGACTTATGAACACTGAAGCTTTCTTT. The variable domain in full, with the rest retrieved from reference TRBV11-2 and TRBJ1-1, is EAGVAQSPRYKIIEKRQSVAFWCNPISGHATLYWYQQILGQGPKLLIQFQNNGVVDDSQLPKDRFSAERLKGVDSTLKIQPAKLEDSAVYLCASSFRGLMNTEAFFGQGTRLTVV.

The J gene is TRBJ2-2, the V gene TRBV6-1; D is undetermined. CDR1 is MNHNS and CDR2 is SASEGT in the germline V gene. CDR3 length equals 12 residues. The ends were cut back, 2 bases at V and 7 bases at J, with 5 bases in the middle. CDR3 protein: CASSERYGELFF. The CDR3 DNA reads as TGTGCCAGCAGTGAACGGTACGGGGAGCTGTTTTTT.

V usage is TRBV6-1 and J usage is TRBJ2-7; 8 bases agree with TRBD2. The V and J ends lost 3 bases and 3 bases, in that order; junction bases with no gene match: 16. The germline V gene has CDR1 MNHNS and CDR2 SASEGT. The CDR3 totals 18 residues. CDR3 nucleotides: TGTGCCAGCAGTGACAGAGGGGGGACTAGGGTCTCCGGCTACGAGCAGTACTTC. Its protein product is CASSDRGGTRVSGYEQYF.

V usage is TRBV6-5 and J usage is TRBJ2-5; 8 bases are shared with TRBD1. V trimming: 5 bases; J trimming: 5 bases; junction bases outside the gene matches: 7. The CDR3 is 14 residues long. Germline CDR1 is MNHEY and CDR2 is SVGAGI. The CDR3 bases are TGTGCCAGCAGTGACGGACAGGGATACGAGACCCAGTACTTC. Protein sequence: CASSDGQGYETQYF.

The V and J genes are TRBV5-6 and TRBJ2-3; 10 bases are shared with TRBD2. V lost 2 bases and J lost 7; bases outside the gene matches: 10. The length of the CDR3 is 16 residues. Germline-derived CDR1 and CDR2 are SGHDT and YYEEEE. The chain's CDR3 is CASSFRGLAGVNTQYF. The DNA of the CDR3 is TGTGCCAGCAGCTTCCGGGGGCTAGCGGGAGTAAATACGCAGTATTTT.

The chain combines TRBV13 with TRBJ1-1, with unresolved D. V lost 1 base and J lost 3, with 6 bases in between. The CDR3 is 13 residues long. The germline gives CDR1 PRHDT, CDR2 FYEKMQ (reference sequence). The DNA for the CDR3 is TGTGCCAGCAGCTTAGATCTGTACACTGAAGCTTTCTTT. This encodes CASSLDLYTEAFF. The whole variable domain, remainder taken from reference TRBV13 and TRBJ1-1, is AAGVIQSPRHLIKEKRETATLKCYPIPRHDTVYWYQQGPGQDPQFLISFYEKMQSDKGSIPDRFSAQQFSDYHSELNMSSLELGDSALYFCASSLDLYTEAFFGQGTRLTVV.

The V call is TRBV18, the J call TRBJ1-1; D uncertain. The germline V gene encodes CDR1 KGHSH and CDR2 LQKENI. The length of the CDR3 is 15 residues. V was shortened by 6 bases and J by 3 bases, with 17 bases between the two germline ends. The CDR3 loop is CASSPRGTHHTEAFF. The CDR3, as DNA: TGTGCCAGCTCCCCCCGCGGCACACATCACACTGAAGCTTTCTTT.

The chain carries TRBV27 and TRBJ2-5, with 12 nucleotides matching TRBD2. Unmatched junction bases numbered 5, after V lost 6 bases and J lost 3 bases. The CDR3 sequence is 15 residues long. Per germline, CDR1 MNHEY and CDR2 SMNVEV (reference sequence). DNA for the CDR3: TGTGCCAGCAGGGTGACTAGCGGGGGTAAAGAGACCCAGTACTTC. Its translation is CASRVTSGGKETQYF.

V is TRBV4-1 and J is TRBJ2-7, with D perhaps matching TRBD1 (5 bases). The CDR3 sequence is 15 residues long. The germline V gene has CDR1 MGHRA and CDR2 YSYEKL. Trimming pared 1 base from V and 3 bases from J, leaving 13 bases between. CDR3 DNA sequence: TGCGCCAGCAGCCAAGTCCCCAGGGATTACTACGAGCAGTACTTC. Translated: CASSQVPRDYYEQYF.

The rearrangement links TRBV2 to TRBJ2-7, with 7 positions matching TRBD2. The CDR3 loop spans 18 amino acids. The V gene end was trimmed by 3 bases and the J gene end by 2 bases; junction bases not matched to a gene: 16. Germline V lookup: CDR1 SNHLY, CDR2 FYNNEI. The CDR3 is CASSDRWEGSGSAYEQYF. DNA for the CDR3: TGTGCCAGCAGTGATCGTTGGGAAGGTAGCGGGTCAGCCTACGAGCAGTACTTC.

The V and J genes are TRBV9 and TRBJ1-1, with 8 bases identical to TRBD1. Germline V gives CDR1 SGDLS, CDR2 YYNGEE. The length of the CDR3 is 16 residues. Germline trimming cut 3 bases from V and 1 base from J; bases unmatched to any gene: 8. As DNA, the CDR3 is TGTGCCAGCAGCGGGCTGACAGGGGTGAGGAACACTGAAGCTTTCTTT. Its translation: CASSGLTGVRNTEAFF. The full variable domain, its missing parts supplied by reference TRBV9 and TRBJ1-1, is DSGVTQTPKHLITATGQRVTLRCSPRSGDLSVYWYQQSLDQGLQFLIQYYNGEERAKGNILERFSAQQFPDLHSELNLSSLELGDSALYFCASSGLTGVRNTEAFFGQGTRLTVV.

V usage is TRBV18 and J usage is TRBJ2-7; 8 bases align to TRBD1. Germline V gene sequence: CDR1 KGHSH, CDR2 LQKENI. The CDR3 is 14 residues long. Trimming removed 5 bases from V and 5 bases from J; junction bases left unmatched: 8. The CDR3 DNA reads TGTGCCAGCTCATCCGGACAGGGACGGGACGAGCAGTACTTC. Its translation: CASSSGQGRDEQYF.

The CDR3 spells CASSLDPSFVSGANVLTF. The CDR3 DNA sequence: TGCGCCAGCAGCTTGGATCCCAGTTTCGTCTCTGGGGCCAACGTCCTGACTTTC. V usage is TRBV5-1 and J usage is TRBJ2-6; D gene uncertain. Trimming cost V 0 bases and J 0 bases, with 13 bases left between them. Germline lookup yields CDR1 SGHRS and CDR2 YFSETQ. The length of the CDR3 is 18 residues.

This clone was picked up one time. The genes are TRBV29-1 and TRBJ2-3, with 8 bases matching TRBD1. This CDR3 spans 14 amino acids. With V trimmed by 4 bases and J by 2 bases, 5 bases remained unmatched. Germline V CDR1 and CDR2: SQVTM, ANQGSEA. The CDR3, as DNA: TGCAGCGTTGCTGGGACAGGCTCCACAGATACGCAGTATTTT. It translates to CSVAGTGSTDTQYF.

This chain joins TRBV14 and TRBJ2-7, with 8 bases that match TRBD1. V shed 2 bases, J shed 6 bases, and the junction held 9 bases outside the gene matches. Germline V gives CDR1 SGHDN, CDR2 FVKESK. CDR3 length: 15 amino acids. The CDR3 spells CASSQRQGWSGEQYF. Here the CDR3 DNA reads TGTGCCAGCAGCCAAAGACAGGGGTGGAGCGGCGAGCAGTACTTC.

This chain joins TRBV9 and TRBJ2-1, with TRBD2 matching 7 bases. Looked up from germline, CDR1 is SGDLS and CDR2 is YYNGEE. V was pared by 3 bases and J by 15 bases, with 15 bases of the junction left unmatched. The CDR3 is 14 amino acids. CDR3 region: CASSAGLEASRVFF. The CDR3 coding sequence is TGTGCCAGCAGCGCCGGACTAGAAGCGAGTAGGGTGTTCTTC. The entire variable domain, with the rest obtained from reference TRBV9 and TRBJ2-1, is as follows: DSGVTQTPKHLITATGQRVTLRCSPRSGDLSVYWYQQSLDQGLQFLIQYYNGEERAKGNILERFSAQQFPDLHSELNLSSLELGDSALYFCASSAGLEASRVFFGPGTRLTVL.

This clone appeared once. The J gene is TRBJ2-5, the V gene TRBV6-6; D perhaps matches TRBD1 (5 bases). This CDR3 is 13 amino acids long. Deletions cut 6 bases from V and 5 bases from J, with 13 bases between. Germline CDR1 MNHNY, CDR2 SVGAGI (reference sequence). The CDR3 here is CASRARAGETQYF. In DNA, the CDR3 is TGTGCCAGCAGAGCCAGGGCAGGGGAGACCCAGTACTTC.

The chain joins TRBV28 to TRBJ1-6; a possible D gene is TRBD1 (6 bases). This CDR3 comprises 18 residues. V was clipped by 6 bases and J by 10 bases, with 28 bases between them. Germline values: CDR1 MDHEN, CDR2 SYDVKM. This chain's CDR3 is CASSPTGWGGHGGSPLHF. The CDR3 nucleotides read TGTGCCAGCAGCCCCACGGGGTGGGGGGGACATGGTGGATCACCCCTCCACTTT.